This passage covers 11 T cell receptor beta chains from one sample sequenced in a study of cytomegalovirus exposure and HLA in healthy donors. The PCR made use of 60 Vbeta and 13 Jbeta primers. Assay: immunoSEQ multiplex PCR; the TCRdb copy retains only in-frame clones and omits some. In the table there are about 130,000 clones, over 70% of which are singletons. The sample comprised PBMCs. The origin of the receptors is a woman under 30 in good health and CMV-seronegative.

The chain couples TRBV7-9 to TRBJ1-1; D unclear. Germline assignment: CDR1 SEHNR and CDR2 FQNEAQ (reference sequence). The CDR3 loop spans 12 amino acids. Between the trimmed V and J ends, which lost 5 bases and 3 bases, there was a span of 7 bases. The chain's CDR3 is CASSQFDTEAFF. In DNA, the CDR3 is TGTGCCAGCAGCCAGTTTGACACTGAAGCTTTCTTT.

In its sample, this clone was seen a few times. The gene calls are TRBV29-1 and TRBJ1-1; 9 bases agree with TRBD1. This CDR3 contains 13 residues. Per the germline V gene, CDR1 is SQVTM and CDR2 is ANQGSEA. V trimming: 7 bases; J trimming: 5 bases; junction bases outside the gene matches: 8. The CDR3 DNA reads TGCAGCGCCCCGACAGGGGGTAGGACTGAAGCTTTCTTT. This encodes CSAPTGGRTEAFF.

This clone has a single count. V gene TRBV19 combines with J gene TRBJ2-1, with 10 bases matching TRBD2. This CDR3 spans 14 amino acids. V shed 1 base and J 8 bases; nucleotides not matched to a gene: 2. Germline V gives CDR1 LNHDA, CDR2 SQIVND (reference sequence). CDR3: CASSIVAGGDEQFF. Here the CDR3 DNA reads TGTGCCAGTAGTATAGTAGCGGGAGGTGATGAGCAGTTCTTC.

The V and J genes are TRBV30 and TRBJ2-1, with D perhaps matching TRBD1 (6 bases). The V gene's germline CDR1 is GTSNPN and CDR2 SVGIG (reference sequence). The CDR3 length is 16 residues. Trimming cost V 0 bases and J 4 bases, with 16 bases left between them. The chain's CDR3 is CAWSVRSRGNYNEQFF. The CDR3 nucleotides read TGTGCCTGGAGTGTACGAAGCAGGGGAAATTACAATGAGCAGTTCTTC.

This chain's CDR3 is CASSQTGSNTIYF. The CDR3 nucleotides are TGTGCCAGCAGCCAAACTGGGAGCAACACCATATATTTT. The V gene is TRBV4-2, the J gene TRBJ1-3; D not resolved. V was clipped by 2 bases and J by 7 bases, with 9 bases between them. The CDR3 consists of 13 residues. The germline V gene has CDR1 LGHNA and CDR2 YNFKEQ.

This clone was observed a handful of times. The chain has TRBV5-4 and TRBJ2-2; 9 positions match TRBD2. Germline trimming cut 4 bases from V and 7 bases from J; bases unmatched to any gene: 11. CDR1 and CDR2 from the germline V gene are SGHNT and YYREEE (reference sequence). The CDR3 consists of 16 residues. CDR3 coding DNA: TGTGCCAGCAGCAAGGGGGTAGCGGGAGCGTTCGGGGAGCTGTTTTTT. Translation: CASSKGVAGAFGELFF. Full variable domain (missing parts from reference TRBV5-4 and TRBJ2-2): ETGVTQSPTHLIKTRGQQVTLRCSSQSGHNTVSWYQQALGQGPQFIFQYYREEENGRGNFPPRFSGLQFPNYSSELNVNALELDDSALYLCASSKGVAGAFGELFFGEGSRLTVL.

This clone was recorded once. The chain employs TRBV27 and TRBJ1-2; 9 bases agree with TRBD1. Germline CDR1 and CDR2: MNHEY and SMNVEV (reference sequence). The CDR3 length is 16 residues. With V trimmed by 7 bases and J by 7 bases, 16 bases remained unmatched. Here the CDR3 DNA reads TGTGCCAGCACTCCGGCCGGACAGGGGCTCTTGTTTGGCTACACCTTC. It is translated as CASTPAGQGLLFGYTF.

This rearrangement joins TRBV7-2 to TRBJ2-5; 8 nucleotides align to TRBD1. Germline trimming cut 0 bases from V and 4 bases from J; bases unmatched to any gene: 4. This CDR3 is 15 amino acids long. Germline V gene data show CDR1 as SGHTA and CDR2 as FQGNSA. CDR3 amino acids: CASSLASGGGETQYF. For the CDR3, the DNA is TGTGCCAGCAGCTTAGCTTCAGGGGGCGGAGAGACCCAGTACTTC. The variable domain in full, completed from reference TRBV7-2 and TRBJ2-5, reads GAGVSQSPSNKVTEKGKDVELRCDPISGHTALYWYRQSLGQGLEFLIYFQGNSAPDKSGLPSDRFSAERTGGSVSTLTIQRTQQEDSAVYLCASSLASGGGETQYFGPGTRLLVL.

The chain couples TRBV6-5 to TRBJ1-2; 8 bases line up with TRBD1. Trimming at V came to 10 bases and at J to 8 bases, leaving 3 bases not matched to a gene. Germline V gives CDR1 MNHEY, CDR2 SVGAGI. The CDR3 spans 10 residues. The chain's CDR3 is CATRGQGYTF. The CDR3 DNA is TGTGCCACCAGGGGGCAGGGCTACACCTTC.

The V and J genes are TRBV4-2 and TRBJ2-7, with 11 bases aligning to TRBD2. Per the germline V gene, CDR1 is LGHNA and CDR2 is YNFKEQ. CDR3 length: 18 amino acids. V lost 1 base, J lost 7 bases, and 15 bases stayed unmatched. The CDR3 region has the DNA TGTGCCAGCAGCCAAGTGGGAGGCCCCGGGACTAGCGGCCGGGAGCAGTACTTC. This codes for CASSQVGGPGTSGREQYF.

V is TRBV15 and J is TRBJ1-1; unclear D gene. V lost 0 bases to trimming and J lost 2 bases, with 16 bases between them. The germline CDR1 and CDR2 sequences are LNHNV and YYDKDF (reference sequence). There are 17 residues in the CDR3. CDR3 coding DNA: TGTGCCACCAGCAGAGACGTTGTGCCGGGGTCCAACACTGAAGCTTTCTTT. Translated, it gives CATSRDVVPGSNTEAFF.